Sequencing of this T cell receptor (beta chain) was carried out in a study of spatial heterogeneity in lung cancer. In the study overall: Follow-up PBMC specimens underwent sequencing when available; their median timing was around 2 years after resection. A unique TCR and UMI combination showed up more than ten times in raw reads, on average.

The CDR3 has 17 residues. Trimming took 1 base from V and 7 from J; bases not matched to a gene: 16. CDR1 is DFQATT, CDR2 SNEGSKA, per germline (reference sequence). Findings and limits, study-wide: At tumor resection, ubiquitous expanded TCRs were detected in blood more often than later.

Every TCR cDNA molecule carried a tag that served as a unique molecular identifier. One entry per CDR3 protein, called by TCRdb with MiXCR from the 5' RACE reads. The sample contains 500 to 800 distinct CDR3 sequences, about 63% of which appear only once. Time point noted: blood at routine non-recurrence follow-up after resection. About this clonotype: Its antigen remains unknown. This beta chain is an off-target read within a library intended for alpha chains, so its frequency means little.

This specimen was PBMCs, taken at follow-up. The source is a female donor with early-stage non-small cell lung cancer. This sequence joins TRBV20-1 and TRBJ2-1; TRBD1 matches at 7 bases. Here the CDR3 DNA reads TGCAGTGCTAGAGCCCATCGCCCAGGGGGTCCTTGGAATGAGCAGTTCTTC. Amino acid sequence: CSARAHRPGGPWNEQFF.